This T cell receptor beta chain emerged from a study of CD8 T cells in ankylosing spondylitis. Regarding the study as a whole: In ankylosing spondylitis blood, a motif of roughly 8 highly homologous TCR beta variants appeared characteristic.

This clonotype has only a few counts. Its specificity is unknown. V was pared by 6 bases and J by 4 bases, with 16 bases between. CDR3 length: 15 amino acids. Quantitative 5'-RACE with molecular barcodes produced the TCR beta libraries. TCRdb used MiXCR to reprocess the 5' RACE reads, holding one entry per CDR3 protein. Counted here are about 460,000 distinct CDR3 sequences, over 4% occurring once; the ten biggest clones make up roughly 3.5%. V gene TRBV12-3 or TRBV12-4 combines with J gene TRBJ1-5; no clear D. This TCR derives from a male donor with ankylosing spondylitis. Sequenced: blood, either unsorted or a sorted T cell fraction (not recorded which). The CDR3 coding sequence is TGTGCCAGCAGCCCGCGCGGAGGGTCAAATCAGCCCCAGCATTTT. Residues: CASSPRGGSNQPQHF.